This TCR beta chain was captured in a study of neurological immune-mediated disorders. Broader study findings: No sharing of CDR3 amino acid sequences was observed among expanded clones across subjects, suggesting private repertoires in all groups.

This CDR3 contains 12 residues. Germline V gives CDR1 SQVTM, CDR2 ANQGSEA. Trimming took 6 bases from V and 4 from J, leaving 7 bases between them. Many counts were recorded for this clonotype. Its antigen is not identified. Every sequencing run produced over 180 million TCR-beta sequences, and the sequences from any one run covered 15-18 subjects. TCRdb used MiXCR to reprocess the 5' RACE reads, holding one entry per CDR3 protein. Among about 39,000 distinct CDR3 sequences listed, around 7% were seen once. The sorted libraries took over 750,000 CD4+ or CD8+ T cells. The J gene is TRBJ2-6, the V gene TRBV29-1; the D is unclear. This clonotype was obtained from a man between 45 and 60 years old in good health. The specimen was CD4+ T cells from blood. CDR3 DNA: TGCAGCGTGGCCCTGGGGGCCAACGTCCTGACTTTC. It specifies CSVALGANVLTF.